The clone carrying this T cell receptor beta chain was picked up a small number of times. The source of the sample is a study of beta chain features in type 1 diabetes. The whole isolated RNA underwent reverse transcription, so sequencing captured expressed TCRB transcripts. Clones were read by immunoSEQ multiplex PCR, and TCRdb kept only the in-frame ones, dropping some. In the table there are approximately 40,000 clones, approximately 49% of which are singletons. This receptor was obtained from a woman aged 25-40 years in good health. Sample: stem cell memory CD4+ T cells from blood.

The CDR3 region is CASSRGRAFGNEQFF. CDR3 nucleotides: TGTGCCAGCAGCCGCGGGAGGGCCTTCGGCAATGAGCAGTTCTTC. This sequence joins TRBV9 and TRBJ2-1; 9 nucleotides match TRBD2. The CDR3 is made up of 15 amino acids. The germline V gene has CDR1 SGDLS and CDR2 YYNGEE. The V segment lost 4 bases and the J segment 6 bases; nucleotides outside the gene matches: 8. Using reference TRBV9 and TRBJ2-1 for the parts outside the CDR3, the full variable domain is DSGVTQTPKHLITATGQRVTLRCSPRSGDLSVYWYQQSLDQGLQFLIQYYNGEERAKGNILERFSAQQFPDLHSELNLSSLELGDSALYFCASSRGRAFGNEQFFGPGTRLTVL.